This entry lists 4 T cell receptor beta chains sequenced from one sample in a study of T-cell memory formation after mild COVID-19. TCRdb reanalysed the 5' RACE reads using MiXCR and keeps one entry per CDR3 protein. The sample shows about 340,000 distinct CDR3 sequences, 14% of them seen only once. Sequencing used PBMCs or a T cell subset sorted from them (not recorded which). The receptors come from a man aged 18 to 35 who had mild COVID-19 (a few samples of this study predate the infection). Cell type and time point are not known.

This clonotype was picked up a small number of times. The chain combines TRBV4-1 with TRBJ2-4; a possible D gene is TRBD1 (7 bases). CDR3 length: 18 residues. The germline V and J ends were trimmed by 5 bases and 0 bases, with 20 bases remaining between them. CDR1 MGHRA and CDR2 YSYEKL come from the germline V gene. The CDR3 spells CASSAVQGGPLAKNIQYF. CDR3 nucleotides: TGCGCCAGCAGCGCAGTGCAGGGGGGACCTCTAGCCAAAAACATTCAGTACTTC.

This clonotype has more than one count but fewer than ten. This rearrangement joins TRBV6-2 or TRBV6-3 to TRBJ1-2; D might be TRBD1 (5 bases). Germline V gene data show CDR1 as MNHEY and CDR2 as SVGEGT. V lost 7 bases and J 4 bases, leaving 13 bases between the germline ends. The CDR3 extends over 13 amino acids. As DNA, the CDR3 is TGTGCCAGCACCGCTCAGGGCAGCTATGGCTACACCTTC. Translated, it gives CASTAQGSYGYTF.

V usage is TRBV20-1 and J usage is TRBJ1-3; 7 bases are shared with TRBD1. The CDR3 extends over 13 amino acids. The J segment lost 2 bases and the V segment lost 6 bases, leaving 4 bases of the junction unmatched. From germline, CDR1 is DFQATT and CDR2 SNEGSKA (reference sequence). CDR3 protein: CSAGQGAGNTIYF. In DNA, the CDR3 is TGCAGTGCCGGTCAGGGGGCTGGAAACACCATATATTTT.

The rearrangement uses TRBV4-1 and TRBJ1-5, with D possibly matching TRBD1 (5 bases). Germline values: CDR1 MGHRA, CDR2 YSYEKL. This CDR3 region has 14 residues. Trimming took 4 bases from V and 3 from J, leaving 10 bases between them. CDR3 protein: CASSPGRANQPQHF. The DNA of the CDR3 is TGCGCCAGCAGCCCGGGCAGGGCCAATCAGCCCCAGCATTTT.